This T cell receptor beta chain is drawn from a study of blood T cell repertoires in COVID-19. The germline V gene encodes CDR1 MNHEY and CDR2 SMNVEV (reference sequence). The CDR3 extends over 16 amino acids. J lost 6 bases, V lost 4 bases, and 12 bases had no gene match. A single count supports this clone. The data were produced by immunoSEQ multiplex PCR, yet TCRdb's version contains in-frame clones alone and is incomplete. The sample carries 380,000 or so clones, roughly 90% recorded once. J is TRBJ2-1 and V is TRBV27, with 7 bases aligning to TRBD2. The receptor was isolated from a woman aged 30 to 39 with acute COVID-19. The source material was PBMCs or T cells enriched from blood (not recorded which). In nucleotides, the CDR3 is TGTGCCAGCAGTTATCCCCTCACGGGGGGAAGCAATGAGCAGTTCTTC. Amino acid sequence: CASSYPLTGGSNEQFF.